Below are 23 T cell receptor beta chains sequenced from a single sample in a study of blood T cell repertoires in COVID-19. Only in-frame clones appear in the TCRdb table, and some are missing; sequencing was by immunoSEQ multiplex PCR. The sample comprises 130,000 or so clones, about 80% of which are singletons, and approximately 12% rests with the top ten. Source material: peripheral blood. The source of these receptors is an older woman with acute or convalescent COVID-19.

This clone has only one observation. V gene TRBV10-3 combines with J gene TRBJ2-1; D unclear. Looked up from germline, CDR1 is ENHRY and CDR2 is SYGVKD. CDR3 size: 16 residues. Trimming took 6 bases from V and 0 from J, leaving 15 bases between them. CDR3 bases: TGTGCCATCAGCCTCGGTGCGGTGAGCTCCTACAATGAGCAGTTCTTC. Amino acid sequence: CAISLGAVSSYNEQFF.

The chain links TRBV3-1 (or the pseudogene TRBV3-2) to TRBJ1-5; maybe TRBD1 (5 bases). V gave up 4 bases and J gave up 5 bases, with 9 bases separating them. CDR3 length: 13 residues. From germline, CDR1 is LGHDT and CDR2 YNNKEL (reference sequence). CDR3 DNA sequence: TGTGCCAGCAGCCTTCCAGGGCATCAGCCCCAGCATTTT. It is translated as CASSLPGHQPQHF.

This sequence joins TRBV6-5 and TRBJ1-2; TRBD1 aligns across 9 bases. The length of the CDR3 is 16 residues. With V trimmed by 0 bases and J by 5 bases, 7 bases remained unmatched. CDR1 is MNHEY, CDR2 SVGAGI, per germline. In DNA, the CDR3 is TGTGCCAGCAGTTACTCGATACAGGGGGCAGAGTATGGCTACACCTTC. Protein: CASSYSIQGAEYGYTF.

This clone was found once. The CDR3 coding sequence is TGTGCCAGCAGTCCCGGGACAGGGCCCGATCAGCCCCAGCATTTT. Translating it yields CASSPGTGPDQPQHF. The chain carries TRBV2 and TRBJ1-5; TRBD1 matches 9 bases. The germline V gene encodes CDR1 SNHLY and CDR2 FYNNEI. The CDR3 length is 15 residues. V lost 5 bases to trimming and J lost 5 bases; unmatched junction nucleotides: 7.

The J gene is TRBJ2-3, the V gene TRBV7-2; a possible D gene is TRBD2 (6 bases). The CDR3 length is 15 residues. V was trimmed by 8 bases and J by 1 base, leaving 16 bases between them. CDR1 is SGHTA and CDR2 is FQGNSA in the germline V gene. CDR3 protein: CASQTKTGGTDTQYF. The CDR3 DNA reads TGTGCCAGCCAAACGAAAACGGGGGGCACAGATACGCAGTATTTT.

Only a few counts were recorded for this clone. This sequence joins TRBV6-5 and TRBJ1-1; D is uncertain. The CDR3 sequence is 13 residues long. Germline V gives CDR1 MNHEY, CDR2 SVGAGI. Trimming took 9 bases from V and 3 from J, leaving 14 bases between them. The CDR3 sequence: CASVAGGYTEAFF. The CDR3 DNA sequence: TGTGCCAGTGTGGCCGGAGGGTACACTGAAGCTTTCTTT.

This clone was detected only a few times. The chain is built from TRBV6-4 and TRBJ2-3; 8 nucleotides agree with TRBD1. This CDR3 has 14 residues. Germline V gives CDR1 MRHNA, CDR2 SNTAGT. V was pared by 8 bases and J by 2 bases, with 6 bases of the junction left unmatched. The CDR3 bases are TGTGCCAGCGGGGGGACAGGTTCCACAGATACGCAGTATTTT. Amino acids: CASGGTGSTDTQYF.

The chain recombines TRBV5-5 with TRBJ2-7; D uncertain. Germline CDR1 is SGHKS and CDR2 is YYEKEE (reference sequence). The CDR3 runs to 14 residues. Trimming removed 0 bases at V and 0 bases at J, with 7 bases between. CDR3: CASSLDPVSYEQYF. In DNA, the CDR3 is TGTGCCAGCAGCTTGGACCCGGTCTCCTACGAGCAGTACTTC.

The chain recombines TRBV24-1 with TRBJ2-5; TRBD1 is a possible D gene (5 bases). The CDR3 covers 16 residues. The germline V gene has CDR1 KGHDR and CDR2 SFDVKD. V lost 2 bases and J 2 bases, leaving 14 bases between the germline ends. CDR3 loop: CATSDSDSQRQETQYF. The CDR3 nucleotides are TGTGCCACCAGTGATTCCGACAGTCAAAGGCAAGAGACCCAGTACTTC.

This clone was counted once. The chain uses TRBV19 and TRBJ2-3; 8 positions match TRBD2. J lost 4 bases, V lost 8 bases, and 11 bases had no gene match. Germline V CDR1 and CDR2: LNHDA, SQIVND (reference sequence). This CDR3 spans 15 amino acids. DNA for the CDR3: TGTGCCAGTGCCTCGCGGGGGGCCGCGCCAGATACGCAGTATTTT. Encoded protein: CASASRGAAPDTQYF.

Only one count was recorded for this clone. V is TRBV12-5 and J is TRBJ2-5; TRBD1 matches 9 bases. The CDR3 covers 15 residues. Germline lookup yields CDR1 LGHNT and CDR2 FRNRAP. Unmatched junction bases numbered 4, after V lost 5 bases and J lost 0 bases. CDR3 nucleotides: TGTGCTAGTGGTCCCGGGACAGGGAACCAAGAGACCCAGTACTTC. Translated, it gives CASGPGTGNQETQYF.

The rearrangement uses TRBV6-6 and TRBJ2-1; a possible D gene is TRBD1 (5 bases). Germline V CDR1 and CDR2: MNHNY, SVGAGI (reference sequence). V dropped 6 bases and J dropped 9 bases, with 15 bases sitting between them. The CDR3 extends over 13 amino acids. CDR3 region: CASRGQYKGEQFF. In DNA, the CDR3 is TGTGCCAGCAGGGGGCAATACAAGGGTGAGCAGTTCTTC.

This clone was recorded once. The V gene is TRBV5-6, the J gene TRBJ1-2; TRBD1 matches at 9 bases. Germline CDR1 SGHDT, CDR2 YYEEEE. The CDR3 is 14 residues long. With V trimmed by 4 bases and J by 4 bases, 5 bases remained unmatched. The CDR3 protein is CASSLDRGTYGYTF. In DNA form, the CDR3 reads TGTGCCAGCAGCCTTGACAGGGGGACCTATGGCTACACCTTC.

This clone was seen only once. The rearrangement links TRBV7-9 to TRBJ1-1; TRBD1 agrees at 8 bases. The CDR3 loop spans 15 amino acids. J gave up 5 bases and V 6 bases, and 11 bases lay outside the gene matches. Germline V gene lookup returns CDR1 SEHNR and CDR2 FQNEAQ (reference sequence). The CDR3 DNA reads TGTGCCAGCAGTTACGGGACAGGAGGGGGAACTGAAGCTTTCTTT. This gives the protein CASSYGTGGGTEAFF.

Only one count was recorded for this clone. The chain combines TRBV7-9 with TRBJ1-1, with a weak D call TRBD1 (5 bases). CDR1 is SEHNR and CDR2 is FQNEAQ in the germline V gene (reference sequence). The CDR3 totals 13 residues. Trimming took off 5 bases at V and 9 bases at J, with 16 bases between the two ends. In nucleotides, the CDR3 is TGTGCCAGCAGCATCGACTCCGGGGGGAAAGCTTTCTTT. Its translation is CASSIDSGGKAFF. Full variable domain (remainder filled in from reference TRBV7-9 and TRBJ1-1): DTGVSQNPRHKITKRGQNVTFRCDPISEHNRLYWYRQTLGQGPEFLTYFQNEAQLEKSRLLSDRFSAERPKGSFSTLEIQRTEQGDSAMYLCASSIDSGGKAFFGQGTRLTVV.

The V call is TRBV7-8, the J call TRBJ1-5; 7 nucleotides agree with TRBD1. CDR3 size: 14 residues. J gave up 4 bases and V 5 bases, and 5 bases lay outside the gene matches. Germline V gene data show CDR1 as SGHVS and CDR2 as FQNEAQ. Here the CDR3 DNA reads TGTGCCAGCAGCCCTTGGGACAGTAATCAGCCCCAGCATTTT. Protein product: CASSPWDSNQPQHF.

This chain joins TRBV4-1 and TRBJ1-1; 7 positions match TRBD1. This CDR3 spans 15 amino acids. The V gene's germline CDR1 is MGHRA and CDR2 YSYEKL. The V segment lost 2 bases and the J segment 4 bases; nucleotides outside the gene matches: 7. This chain's CDR3 is CASSQPTGVGTEAFF. CDR3 DNA: TGCGCCAGCAGCCAACCCACAGGGGTCGGCACTGAAGCTTTCTTT.

The gene calls are TRBV5-4 and TRBJ1-5, with 9 bases that match TRBD1. The J segment lost 5 bases and the V segment lost 0 bases, leaving 6 bases of the junction unmatched. The germline V gene encodes CDR1 SGHNT and CDR2 YYREEE (reference sequence). This CDR3 spans 16 amino acids. The CDR3 DNA is TGTGCCAGCAGCTTGGACGGGACAGGGCCCGATCAGCCCCAGCATTTT. This encodes CASSLDGTGPDQPQHF.

The gene calls are TRBV7-3 and TRBJ2-3, with D possibly being TRBD2 (7 bases). The CDR3 extends over 15 amino acids. Trimming pared 6 bases from V and 2 bases from J, leaving 15 bases between. Looked up from germline, CDR1 is SGHTA and CDR2 is FQGTGA. CDR3 nucleotides: TGTGCCAGCAGTCCAACGGGGGGCCTCACAGATACGCAGTATTTT. Its translation is CASSPTGGLTDTQYF.

As DNA, the CDR3 is TGCAGCGTCGACAGGGGAACTGAAGCTTTCTTT. This translates into CSVDRGTEAFF. The chain employs TRBV29-1 and TRBJ1-1; 8 nucleotides align to TRBD1. V lost 6 bases and J lost 5; bases outside the gene matches: 2. The CDR3 consists of 11 residues. Germline V lookup: CDR1 SQVTM, CDR2 ANQGSEA. The whole variable domain, filled in from reference TRBV29-1 and TRBJ1-1, reads SAVISQKPSRDICQRGTSLTIQCQVDSQVTMMFWYRQQPGQSLTLIATANQGSEATYESGFVIDKFPISRPNLTFSTLTVSNMSPEDSSIYLCSVDRGTEAFFGQGTRLTVV.

CDR3 sequence (DNA): TGCGCCAGCAGCTCGACAGGGGGTACAGATACGCAGTATTTT. Translating gives CASSSTGGTDTQYF. The rearrangement links TRBV5-1 to TRBJ2-3; 9 nucleotides line up with TRBD1. Germline trimming cut 3 bases from V and 3 bases from J; bases unmatched to any gene: 2. This CDR3 is built from 14 residues. Germline values: CDR1 SGHRS, CDR2 YFSETQ.

A single count supports this clone. The chain carries TRBV7-9 and TRBJ1-4; no reliable D call. CDR1 and CDR2 from the germline V gene are SEHNR and FQNEAQ (reference sequence). Trimming left V 7 bases short and J 2 bases short, with 5 bases between. The CDR3 totals 12 residues. The CDR3 sequence: CASTRTNEKLFF. In DNA, the CDR3 is TGTGCCAGCACCCGGACTAATGAAAAACTGTTTTTT.

The rearrangement uses TRBV11-3 and TRBJ1-5; a weak D match, TRBD1 (6 bases). From germline, CDR1 is SGHNT and CDR2 YENEEA. The CDR3 runs to 18 residues. Deletions cut 0 bases from V and 2 bases from J, with 17 bases between. As DNA, the CDR3 is TGTGCCAGCAGCTTAGATCTGGGGGGGCGAGTAGGCAATCAGCCCCAGCATTTT. Residues: CASSLDLGGRVGNQPQHF.